The next 32 T cell receptor beta chains were all read from a single sample in a study of blood T cell repertoires in COVID-19 (TCRdb year 2020). The library relied on the immunoSEQ multiplex PCR assay. This is the immuneACCESS table as TCRdb keeps it, with only in-frame sequences that have V and J called. A part of the clones is gone; compared with another copy, unresolved V genes explain less than half, and the rest is unexplained. Counted in this sample were fewer than 700,000 clones; roughly nine tenths of them appeared once. The leading ten clones occupy around 7.8% of the sample. Specimen: peripheral blood. The receptors stem from a woman aged 45-60 years with COVID-19, enrolled during active disease.

V gene TRBV24-1 combines with J gene TRBJ2-7, with TRBD1 matching 9 bases. The germline V gene has CDR1 KGHDR and CDR2 SFDVKD. J gave up 7 bases and V 0 bases, and 9 bases lay outside the gene matches. The CDR3 has 16 amino acids. The CDR3 DNA follows: TGTGCCACCAGTGATTTGTGGGACAGGGAAGCGGGGGAGCAGTACTTC. This encodes CATSDLWDREAGEQYF.

The J gene is TRBJ1-2, the V gene TRBV7-9, with a tentative D call TRBD1 (5 bases). Per germline, CDR1 SEHNR and CDR2 FQNEAQ (reference sequence). V dropped 6 bases and J dropped 6 bases, with 11 bases sitting between them. CDR3 size: 12 residues. The DNA for the CDR3 is TGTGCCAGCAGGTCGACGGGGGATGGCTACACCTTC. It translates to CASRSTGDGYTF.

This chain connects TRBV4-1 to TRBJ1-6; 8 nucleotides match TRBD1. The CDR3 extends over 14 amino acids. Looked up from germline, CDR1 is MGHRA and CDR2 is YSYEKL. V shed 3 bases, J shed 11 bases, and the junction held 6 bases outside the gene matches. The CDR3 spells CASSHEQGVPPLHF. In DNA, the CDR3 is TGCGCCAGCAGCCACGAACAGGGGGTACCACCCCTCCACTTT.

V and J are TRBV5-1 and TRBJ1-2; 9 nucleotides match TRBD1. The CDR3 runs 14 residues. The germline CDR1 and CDR2 sequences are SGHRS and YFSETQ. V lost 4 bases and J lost 8; bases outside the gene matches: 9. CDR3 nucleotide sequence: TGCGCCAGCAGCGACCTACAGGGGGCGGAAGGCTACACCTTC. Translation gives CASSDLQGAEGYTF.

The genes are TRBV6-5 and TRBJ2-7; TRBD2 matches at 7 bases. V shed 2 bases and J 7 bases; nucleotides not matched to a gene: 11. Germline CDR1 is MNHEY and CDR2 is SVGAGI. The CDR3 runs 15 residues. CDR3 region: CASSYGGGDLREQYF. The CDR3 DNA sequence: TGTGCCAGCAGTTACGGGGGAGGGGACTTGAGGGAGCAGTACTTC.

The J gene is TRBJ2-7, the V gene TRBV5-6; 8 bases line up with TRBD2. The CDR3 is 15 residues long. Trimming removed 4 bases from V and 4 bases from J; junction bases left unmatched: 10. The germline gives CDR1 SGHDT, CDR2 YYEEEE. In DNA form, the CDR3 reads TGTGCCAGCAGCCTTGGCGCGGGGGGCGGGTACGAGCAGTACTTC. Translating it yields CASSLGAGGGYEQYF.

The genes are TRBV28 and TRBJ1-4; weak D call: TRBD1 (5 bases). The CDR3 sequence is 15 residues long. Germline CDR1 is MDHEN and CDR2 is SYDVKM. V was shortened by 5 bases and J by 1 base, with 11 bases between the two germline ends. CDR3 sequence reads: CASSPYRGTNEKLFF. The CDR3 DNA reads as TGTGCCAGCAGTCCGTATAGGGGAACTAATGAAAAACTGTTTTTT.

The chain carries TRBV18 and TRBJ1-2, with D maybe TRBD1 (6 bases). Germline assignment: CDR1 KGHSH and CDR2 LQKENI. V shed 2 bases and J shed 4 bases, with 17 bases lying between them. The CDR3 runs 16 residues. The CDR3 reads CASSPSGGEMIYGYTF. The CDR3 nucleotides read TGTGCCAGCTCACCAAGCGGGGGCGAGATGATCTATGGCTACACCTTC.

The chain joins TRBV10-2 to TRBJ2-7; a possible D gene is TRBD2 (6 bases). The CDR3 has 14 residues. CDR1 is WSHSY and CDR2 is SAAADI in the germline V gene. The V and J ends lost 6 bases and 0 bases respectively, with 12 bases between them. CDR3 amino acids: CASRGTSSSYEQYF. For the CDR3, the DNA is TGCGCCAGCAGAGGGACTTCGAGCTCCTACGAGCAGTACTTC.

The chain is built from TRBV18 and TRBJ1-4, with no clear D. The germline V and J ends were trimmed by 6 bases and 8 bases, with 13 bases remaining between them. This CDR3 has 13 residues. Germline V gene lookup returns CDR1 KGHSH and CDR2 LQKENI. The DNA of the CDR3 is TGTGCCAGCTCCCCGTCGGGTGAAGAAAAACTGTTTTTT. Encoded protein: CASSPSGEEKLFF.

In this sample, this clone turned up many times. This chain links TRBV14 with TRBJ2-2, with 7 bases aligning to TRBD1. Trimming took 5 bases from V and 2 from J; bases not matched to a gene: 8. CDR1 SGHDN and CDR2 FVKESK come from the germline V gene. The CDR3 consists of 16 residues. The CDR3 DNA follows: TGTGCCAGCAGCTCCTACAGGGGCGTTAACACCGGGGAGCTGTTTTTT. It specifies CASSSYRGVNTGELFF.

With regard to this clone: This same CDR3 is encoded by further DNA sequences in the sample. The genes are TRBV9 and TRBJ1-1, with D perhaps TRBD1 (5 bases). V shed 3 bases and J shed 5 bases, with 8 bases lying between them. Germline values: CDR1 SGDLS, CDR2 YYNGEE. This CDR3 is 12 amino acids long. In DNA, the CDR3 is TGTGCCAGCAGCGCCGGGGGGACTGAAGCTTTCTTT. Residues: CASSAGGTEAFF.

The CDR3 is CAGTGRTGELFF. CDR3 coding DNA: TGTGCCGGGACAGGGAGAACCGGGGAGCTGTTTTTT. This chain joins TRBV12-3 or TRBV12-4 and TRBJ2-2, with 9 bases aligning to TRBD1. The CDR3 covers 12 residues. Trimming cost V 11 bases and J 5 bases; bases outside gene matches: 3.

This clone has a handful of counts. The chain uses TRBV12-2 and TRBJ1-5; the table assigns TRBD1, which was not confirmed against the DNA. TRBV12-2 is reported as a pseudogene. The CDR3 spans 16 residues. The CDR3 loop is CASRLDRQGADQPQHF. CDR3 sequence (DNA): TGTGCAAGTCGCTTAGATAGGCAGGGGGCGGACCAGCCCCAGCATTTT.

The chain's CDR3 is CASSPVAGRETQYF. The DNA for the CDR3 is TGTGCCAGCTCACCAGTAGCGGGGCGGGAGACCCAGTACTTC. The chain employs TRBV18 and TRBJ2-5, with 8 nucleotides matching TRBD2. CDR3 length: 14 amino acids. Germline assignment: CDR1 KGHSH and CDR2 LQKENI. Trimming at V came to 2 bases and at J to 5 bases, leaving 4 bases not matched to a gene.

This chain links TRBV5-1 with TRBJ1-2, with a tentative D call TRBD1 (6 bases). Per the germline V gene, CDR1 is SGHRS and CDR2 is YFSETQ. V dropped 5 bases and J dropped 3 bases, with 11 bases sitting between them. The CDR3 contains 13 residues. The CDR3: CASSPEGDYGYTF. The CDR3 coding sequence is TGCGCCAGCAGTCCCGAGGGGGACTATGGCTACACCTTC.

This chain connects TRBV30 to TRBJ1-3, with D uncertain. Germline lookup yields CDR1 GTSNPN and CDR2 SVGIG (reference sequence). The CDR3 is 11 residues long. V was trimmed by 8 bases and J by 4 bases, leaving 9 bases between them. The CDR3, as DNA: TGTGCCGGCCCCCGCGGAAACACCATATATTTT. It is translated as CAGPRGNTIYF. The entire variable domain, with the rest obtained from reference TRBV30 and TRBJ1-3, is as follows: SQTIHQWPATLVQPVGSPLSLECTVEGTSNPNLYWYRQAAGRGLQLLFYSVGIGQISSEVPQNLSASRPQDRQFILSSKKLLLSDSGFYLCAGPRGNTIYFGEGSWLTVV.

The chain couples TRBV28 to TRBJ1-3; a weak D match, TRBD1 (5 bases). From germline, CDR1 is MDHEN and CDR2 SYDVKM. The CDR3 is 14 amino acids. Trimming cost V 8 bases and J 0 bases, with 11 bases left between them. The CDR3, as DNA: TGTGCCAGCGTAAACAGGCACTCTGGAAACACCATATATTTT. Its translation: CASVNRHSGNTIYF.

V usage is TRBV6-4 and J usage is TRBJ2-3; tentative D call: TRBD1 (5 bases). The CDR3 runs to 17 residues. V lost 10 bases to trimming and J lost 2 bases, with 25 bases between them. Germline assignment: CDR1 MRHNA and CDR2 SNTAGT. The CDR3 nucleotides read TGTGCCATCAAACCACTCGGACCGACAGCTCTCACAGATACGCAGTATTTT. As protein: CAIKPLGPTALTDTQYF.

This rearrangement joins TRBV6-1 to TRBJ1-2; D uncertain. The ends were cut back, 2 bases at V and 3 bases at J, with 10 bases in the middle. Germline CDR1 MNHNS, CDR2 SASEGT. There are 14 residues in the CDR3. In DNA form, the CDR3 reads TGTGCCAGCAGTGAAACCGGTCGCGACTATGGCTACACCTTC. Protein product: CASSETGRDYGYTF.

The chain employs TRBV9 and TRBJ2-3; D ambiguous. The germline CDR1 and CDR2 sequences are SGDLS and YYNGEE. This CDR3 has 14 amino acids. With 0 bases removed from V and 3 bases from J, the gap between germline ends came to 8 bases. The CDR3 nucleotides read TGTGCCAGCAGCGTAGGCGTCGGGACAGATACGCAGTATTTT. Amino acids: CASSVGVGTDTQYF.

The rearrangement joins TRBV6-2 or TRBV6-3 to TRBJ2-7, with a tentative D call TRBD1 (6 bases). With 4 bases removed from V and 7 bases from J, the gap between germline ends came to 17 bases. Germline CDR1 and CDR2: MNHEY and SVGEGT. There are 14 residues in the CDR3. CDR3 region: CASSFNREWSEQYF. In DNA form, the CDR3 reads TGTGCCAGCAGTTTCAACAGGGAATGGTCGGAGCAGTACTTC.

The chain recombines TRBV11-2 with TRBJ2-1; unclear D gene. Germline loops: CDR1 SGHAT, CDR2 FQNNGV. The CDR3 extends over 14 amino acids. V shed 5 bases and J shed 0 bases, with 8 bases lying between them. Here the CDR3 DNA reads TGTGCCAGCAGCACCTCGAGCTCCTACAATGAGCAGTTCTTC. It yields the protein CASSTSSSYNEQFF.

The chain joins TRBV3-1 (or the pseudogene TRBV3-2) to TRBJ1-1; TRBD1 matches 8 bases. Germline V gene lookup returns CDR1 LGHDT and CDR2 YNNKEL (reference sequence). The CDR3 spans 16 residues. The J segment lost 0 bases and the V segment lost 3 bases, leaving 6 bases of the junction unmatched. CDR3 region: CASSHGKTGVNTEAFF. The CDR3 DNA follows: TGTGCCAGCAGCCACGGCAAGACAGGGGTGAACACTGAAGCTTTCTTT.

The rearrangement links TRBV21-1 to TRBJ1-1. TRBV21-1 is designated a pseudogene. The CDR3 is 21 amino acids. DNA for the CDR3: TGTGCCAGCAGCAGTCGAGACTCCCCCCCACTTCTCCATCTACGCTACACTGAAGCTTTCTTT. Its translation: CASSSRDSPPLLHLRYTEAFF.

The chain recombines TRBV9 with TRBJ1-2; D is uncertain. Trimming left V 3 bases short and J 8 bases short, with 14 bases between. The CDR3 covers 13 residues. Germline CDR1 SGDLS, CDR2 YYNGEE. This CDR3 reads CASSGAQIEGYTF. The CDR3 coding sequence is TGTGCCAGCAGCGGAGCACAGATTGAGGGCTACACCTTC. The full variable domain, rest sourced from reference TRBV9 and TRBJ1-2, is DSGVTQTPKHLITATGQRVTLRCSPRSGDLSVYWYQQSLDQGLQFLIQYYNGEERAKGNILERFSAQQFPDLHSELNLSSLELGDSALYFCASSGAQIEGYTFGSGTRLTVV.

The chain couples TRBV5-8 to TRBJ2-7; D unclear. The CDR3 spans 16 residues. Germline CDR1 is SGHTS and CDR2 is YDEGEE. The V and J ends lost 4 bases and 3 bases respectively, with 20 bases between them. CDR3: CASSVTGPRPLYEQYF. The CDR3 region has the DNA TGTGCCAGCAGCGTGACTGGCCCACGGCCCCTCTACGAGCAGTACTTC.

The chain couples TRBV11-2 to TRBJ1-5; D not certain. Trimming stripped 4 bases from V and 2 bases from J, with 9 bases between. The CDR3 length is 14 residues. Germline V gives CDR1 SGHAT, CDR2 FQNNGV. CDR3 in amino acids: CASSSHGGNQPQHF. The CDR3 DNA sequence: TGTGCCAGCAGCTCGCATGGAGGCAATCAGCCCCAGCATTTT.

The rearrangement joins TRBV15 to TRBJ2-1; weak D call: TRBD2 (6 bases). Trimming cost V 4 bases and J 0 bases, with 16 bases left between them. Germline V gives CDR1 LNHNV, CDR2 YYDKDF (reference sequence). This CDR3 spans 17 amino acids. CDR3 bases: TGTGCCACCAGCACCCTAGGAACTAGCTACTCCTACAATGAGCAGTTCTTC. This codes for CATSTLGTSYSYNEQFF.

The genes are TRBV3-1 (or the pseudogene TRBV3-2) and TRBJ2-7; D is undetermined. The CDR3 length is 16 residues. Germline values: CDR1 LGHDT, CDR2 YNNKEL (reference sequence). The V gene lost 1 base and the J gene lost 0 bases, with 13 bases spanning the gap. This chain's CDR3 is CASSQGAPGISYEQYF. The CDR3 DNA is TGTGCCAGCAGCCAAGGGGCCCCTGGTATCTCCTACGAGCAGTACTTC.

This clone showed up just a few times. This chain uses TRBV7-2 with TRBJ2-7, with 8 bases matching TRBD1. The CDR3 runs to 14 residues. Unmatched junction bases numbered 8, after V lost 5 bases and J lost 5 bases. CDR1 is SGHTA, CDR2 FQGNSA, per germline. The CDR3 spells CASSLQGAVNEQYF. In DNA form, the CDR3 reads TGTGCCAGCAGCCTGCAGGGGGCGGTCAACGAGCAGTACTTC.

This clone was counted only a few times. V is TRBV6-2 or TRBV6-3 and J is TRBJ1-2; a possible D gene is TRBD1 (5 bases). V was cut by 2 bases and J by 5 bases, with 12 bases left in between. CDR1 is MNHEY, CDR2 SVGEGT, per germline. The CDR3 spans 14 residues. As DNA, the CDR3 is TGTGCCAGCAGTTACGCGGGGGGGAAGTATGGCTACACCTTC. Encoded protein: CASSYAGGKYGYTF.